The 26 T cell receptor beta chains given below trace back to one sample, sequenced in a study of vaccination effects on CD4 cells after COVID-19. ViraFEST assay sequencing came after antigen-specific CD4+ T cells were expanded with viral peptide pools. After about 10 days in culture, the CD4+ T cells were isolated. Nobody among the vaccine recipients had prior SARS-CoV-2 infection (nucleocapsid antibodies were negative). This table comes from immunoSEQ multiplex PCR, and its TCRdb copy is limited to in-frame clones, with some not included. The table shows some 20,000 clones, with under 75% occurring only once. These receptors' targets are unknown. The sample in question was CD4+ T cells from PBMCs cultured with HCoV-NL63 spike peptides, obtained before COVID-19 vaccination. These receptors all come from a human donor who received a COVID-19 vaccine.

This clone was seen only a few times. Its ends do not fully match the called genes, so a read error is possible. This chain joins TRBV3-1 (or the pseudogene TRBV3-2) and TRBJ1-2; 8 nucleotides match TRBD1. The CDR3 is made up of 18 amino acids. Germline V gives CDR1 LGHDT, CDR2 YNNKEL (reference sequence). The CDR3 loop reads CASSEEGIRQGTNYGYTF. The CDR3 DNA reads TGTGCCAGCAGCGAAGAAGGGATAAGACAGGGGACTAACTATGGCTACACCTTC.

V and J are TRBV20-1 and TRBJ2-3; tentative D call: TRBD2 (5 bases). Germline-derived CDR1 and CDR2 are DFQATT and SNEGSKA (reference sequence). CDR3 length: 15 amino acids. The V end lost 3 bases, the J end lost 2 bases, and 15 bases lay between the germline ends. The CDR3 bases are TGCAGTGCTAGTCGGAGCGGAAGGCTCACAGATACGCAGTATTTT. Protein sequence: CSASRSGRLTDTQYF.

J is TRBJ1-1 and V is TRBV3-1 (or the pseudogene TRBV3-2), with TRBD1 as a possible D gene (6 bases). The germline V and J ends were trimmed by 4 bases and 1 base, with 19 bases remaining between them. The CDR3 length is 17 residues. Germline values: CDR1 LGHDT, CDR2 YNNKEL (reference sequence). The CDR3 DNA is TGTGCCAGCAGCCTCAGAGGTCCAGGGGAAGGGAACACTGAAGCTTTCTTT. This encodes CASSLRGPGEGNTEAFF.

J is TRBJ2-3 and V is TRBV11-2; 12 positions match TRBD2. Germline loops: CDR1 SGHAT, CDR2 FQNNGV. The CDR3 spans 15 residues. V shed 6 bases and J 5 bases; nucleotides not matched to a gene: 6. The CDR3 sequence is CASSQLAGGRDTQYF. Here the CDR3 DNA reads TGTGCCAGCAGTCAGCTAGCGGGGGGGCGAGATACGCAGTATTTT.

This clone appeared a few times. The chain joins TRBV11-2 to TRBJ2-1, with a tentative D call TRBD2 (7 bases). Germline V lookup: CDR1 SGHAT, CDR2 FQNNGV. The V and J ends lost 6 bases and 3 bases respectively, with 18 bases between them. The CDR3 is 16 amino acids. Here the CDR3 DNA reads TGTGCCAGCAGGGAGCGGGACACCCTTCTCTACAATGAGCAGTTCTTC. It translates to CASRERDTLLYNEQFF. Together with reference TRBV11-2 and TRBJ2-1, the CDR3 gives the full variable domain: EAGVAQSPRYKIIEKRQSVAFWCNPISGHATLYWYQQILGQGPKLLIQFQNNGVVDDSQLPKDRFSAERLKGVDSTLKIQPAKLEDSAVYLCASRERDTLLYNEQFFGPGTRLTVL.

This chain links TRBV5-1 with TRBJ1-6; D is perhaps TRBD1 (5 bases). Germline-derived CDR1 and CDR2 are SGHRS and YFSETQ. CDR3 size: 14 residues. Trimming cost V 2 bases and J 10 bases, with 13 bases left between them. CDR3 nucleotide sequence: TGCGCCAGCAGCTTTGACCGGGGACCCTCACCCCTCCACTTT. Translation gives CASSFDRGPSPLHF.

The chain recombines TRBV5-4 with TRBJ1-4; 10 bases are a match to TRBD1. Trimming cost V 1 base and J 5 bases; bases outside gene matches: 2. CDR1 is SGHNT, CDR2 YYREEE, per germline (reference sequence). This CDR3 is built from 15 residues. CDR3 nucleotides: TGTGCCAGCAGCTTGATGGGACAGGGGAATGAAAAACTGTTTTTT. Translation gives CASSLMGQGNEKLFF.

V gene TRBV15 combines with J gene TRBJ1-2; 9 nucleotides agree with TRBD1. CDR1 and CDR2 (germline): LNHNV, YYDKDF (reference sequence). Trimming at V came to 0 bases and at J to 4 bases, leaving 6 bases not matched to a gene. The CDR3 is made up of 16 amino acids. Here the CDR3 reads CATSRDQGDRVYGYTF. CDR3 DNA sequence: TGTGCCACCAGCAGAGATCAAGGGGACAGGGTCTATGGCTACACCTTC. The whole variable domain, remainder taken from reference TRBV15 and TRBJ1-2, is DAMVIQNPRYQVTQFGKPVTLSCSQTLNHNVMYWYQQKSSQAPKLLFHYYDKDFNNEADTPDNFQSRRPNTSFCFLDIRSPGLGDTAMYLCATSRDQGDRVYGYTFGSGTRLTVV.

This chain links TRBV6-5 with TRBJ2-7; TRBD2 might be the D (5 bases). The CDR3 has 13 residues. CDR1 is MNHEY, CDR2 SVGAGI, per germline. V was clipped by 7 bases and J by 6 bases, with 16 bases between them. For the CDR3, the DNA is TGTGCCAGCACACTCCTAGCCTACTCCGAGCAGTACTTC. Protein sequence: CASTLLAYSEQYF.

CDR3 protein: CASNSIGRYNSPLHF. The CDR3 DNA reads as TGTGCCAGTAACTCAATAGGGAGGTATAATTCACCCCTCCACTTT. This chain connects TRBV6-5 to TRBJ1-6; D is ambiguous. Looked up from germline, CDR1 is MNHEY and CDR2 is SVGAGI. Trimming took off 9 bases at V and 4 bases at J, with 16 bases between the two ends. CDR3 length: 15 amino acids.

J is TRBJ2-1 and V is TRBV5-6, with 13 bases that match TRBD2. Trimming removed 4 bases from V and 4 bases from J; junction bases left unmatched: 8. This CDR3 contains 17 residues. Germline V gene data show CDR1 as SGHDT and CDR2 as YYEEEE. Here the CDR3 reads CASSARTSGGQYNEQFF. CDR3 DNA sequence: TGTGCCAGCAGCGCCCGGACTAGCGGGGGCCAGTACAATGAGCAGTTCTTC.

This rearrangement joins TRBV18 to TRBJ1-5; D remains unclear. Trimming took 0 bases from V and 0 from J, leaving 6 bases between them. CDR3 size: 15 residues. Per germline, CDR1 KGHSH and CDR2 LQKENI. CDR3 DNA: TGTGCCAGCTCACCACCCCATGTTAGCAATCAGCCCCAGCATTTT. Protein product: CASSPPHVSNQPQHF.

V and J are TRBV29-1 and TRBJ1-1; maybe TRBD1 (6 bases). V gave up 7 bases and J gave up 6 bases, with 24 bases separating them. Per the germline V gene, CDR1 is SQVTM and CDR2 is ANQGSEA. The CDR3 length is 15 residues. CDR3 protein: CSADRGARRSAEAFF. The CDR3 bases are TGCAGCGCGGACCGGGGGGCTCGTCGTAGCGCTGAAGCTTTCTTT.

This rearrangement joins TRBV21-1 to TRBJ2-7; TRBD2, the table's D call, lacks a check against the DNA. TRBV21-1 is a pseudogene locus. The CDR3 is 19 residues long. The CDR3, as DNA: TGTGCCAGCAGCAAAGAATCAAGGGGACTAGCCGAAAGCTCCTACGAGCAGTACTTC. Its protein product is CASSKESRGLAESSYEQYF.

The chain couples TRBV6-2 or TRBV6-3 to TRBJ2-7; possibly TRBD2 for D (6 bases). With 1 base removed from V and 7 bases from J, the gap between germline ends came to 17 bases. Germline V gene data show CDR1 as MNHEY and CDR2 as SVGEGT. The CDR3 totals 15 residues. The CDR3 region is CASSYYSGGTGEQYF. For the CDR3, the DNA is TGTGCCAGCAGTTACTACAGTGGCGGGACGGGGGAGCAGTACTTC.

The chain combines TRBV10-2 with TRBJ2-7; TRBD2 aligns across 8 bases. Unmatched junction bases numbered 12, after V lost 5 bases and J lost 3 bases. The CDR3 has 16 amino acids. Germline V lookup: CDR1 WSHSY, CDR2 SAAADI. CDR3 nucleotides: TGCGCCAGCAGTACCAGGCGGGGGGTTGGGGACTACGAGCAGTACTTC. This gives the protein CASSTRRGVGDYEQYF.

The chain carries TRBV20-1 and TRBJ1-1; 7 bases align to TRBD1. The germline gives CDR1 DFQATT, CDR2 SNEGSKA (reference sequence). The CDR3 is made up of 11 amino acids. The V and J ends lost 6 bases and 6 bases, in that order; junction bases with no gene match: 4. The CDR3 nucleotides are TGCAGTGCCCTTGACAGGGCTGAAGCTTTCTTT. This sequence encodes CSALDRAEAFF.

This chain connects TRBV6-5 to TRBJ1-1; unclear D gene. This CDR3 has 14 residues. The V gene lost 2 bases and the J gene lost 6 bases, with 13 bases spanning the gap. The germline V gene has CDR1 MNHEY and CDR2 SVGAGI. The CDR3: CASSYRLGRAEAFF. CDR3 sequence (DNA): TGTGCCAGCAGTTACAGGTTGGGTAGGGCTGAAGCTTTCTTT.

This sequence joins TRBV19 and TRBJ2-5; D may be TRBD2 (6 bases). This CDR3 contains 17 residues. CDR1 is LNHDA and CDR2 is SQIVND in the germline V gene (reference sequence). Trimming shortened V by 1 base and J by 5 bases, and 20 bases separated the two germline ends. The CDR3, as DNA: TGTGCCAGTAGTATAGCCGGTAGGGACCGCGGGGATGAGACCCAGTACTTC. Protein: CASSIAGRDRGDETQYF.

The count of this clone is one. The V gene is TRBV5-1, the J gene TRBJ2-7, with 14 bases aligning to TRBD2. Per germline, CDR1 SGHRS and CDR2 YFSETQ. This CDR3 comprises 16 residues. After removal of 4 bases from V and 7 bases from J, the junction contained 10 bases not matched to a gene. This CDR3 is CASSLAGTSGRGEQYF. CDR3 coding DNA: TGCGCCAGCAGCCTAGCCGGGACTAGCGGGAGAGGTGAGCAGTACTTC.

The chain couples TRBV19 to TRBJ1-4; perhaps TRBD1 as D (5 bases). CDR3 length equals 15 residues. CDR1 LNHDA and CDR2 SQIVND come from the germline V gene (reference sequence). The V gene lost 4 bases and the J gene lost 4 bases, with 13 bases spanning the gap. The chain's CDR3 is CASSKGREGNEKLFF. CDR3 coding DNA: TGTGCCAGTAGTAAGGGGAGGGAGGGTAATGAAAAACTGTTTTTT.

The chain carries TRBV14 and TRBJ1-6, with D unclear. Looked up from germline, CDR1 is SGHDN and CDR2 is FVKESK. This CDR3 comprises 12 residues. V was trimmed by 0 bases and J by 15 bases, leaving 9 bases between them. CDR3 sequence: CASSQDAQYLHF. DNA of the CDR3: TGTGCCAGCAGCCAAGATGCACAGTACCTCCACTTT. Full variable domain (outside the CDR3, taken from reference TRBV14 and TRBJ1-6): EAGVTQFPSHSVIEKGQTVTLRCDPISGHDNLYWYRRVMGKEIKFLLHFVKESKQDESGMPNNRFLAERTGGTYSTLKVQPAELEDSGVYFCASSQDAQYLHFGNGTRLTVT.

This clone showed up just once. The chain recombines TRBV4-2 with TRBJ2-2; TRBD2 matches at 8 bases. This CDR3 is built from 15 residues. Germline CDR1 and CDR2: LGHNA and YNFKEQ. Unmatched junction bases numbered 6, after V lost 4 bases and J lost 5 bases. CDR3 in amino acids: CASSPGTSRTGELFF. The CDR3 DNA reads as TGTGCCAGCAGCCCCGGGACTAGTCGTACCGGGGAGCTGTTTTTT.

The J gene is TRBJ1-1, the V gene TRBV10-2, with D maybe TRBD1 (6 bases). This CDR3 contains 16 residues. Germline CDR1 and CDR2: WSHSY and SAAADI. Trimming took 11 bases from V and 1 from J, leaving 23 bases between them. The CDR3 reads CAAIEKGRGQNTEAFF. In DNA, the CDR3 is TGCGCCGCCATCGAGAAAGGGAGGGGACAGAACACTGAAGCTTTCTTT.

This clone appeared once. The rearrangement uses TRBV6-1 and TRBJ1-5; 8 bases are shared with TRBD1. Germline V CDR1 and CDR2: MNHNS, SASEGT. The V segment lost 4 bases and the J segment 4 bases; nucleotides outside the gene matches: 9. The CDR3 consists of 16 residues. The CDR3 DNA reads as TGTGCCAGCAGTGTAAACCGGGACAGGTCTAATCAGCCCCAGCATTTT. This gives the protein CASSVNRDRSNQPQHF.

This chain connects TRBV7-2 to TRBJ2-1; tentatively, D is TRBD2 (6 bases). Trimming cost V 5 bases and J 10 bases, with 15 bases left between them. The V gene's germline CDR1 is SGHTA and CDR2 FQGNSA. The CDR3 loop spans 13 amino acids. The CDR3 DNA is TGTGCCAGCAGCAGGGACCGCGGGGAGGAGCAGTTCTTC. This codes for CASSRDRGEEQFF.